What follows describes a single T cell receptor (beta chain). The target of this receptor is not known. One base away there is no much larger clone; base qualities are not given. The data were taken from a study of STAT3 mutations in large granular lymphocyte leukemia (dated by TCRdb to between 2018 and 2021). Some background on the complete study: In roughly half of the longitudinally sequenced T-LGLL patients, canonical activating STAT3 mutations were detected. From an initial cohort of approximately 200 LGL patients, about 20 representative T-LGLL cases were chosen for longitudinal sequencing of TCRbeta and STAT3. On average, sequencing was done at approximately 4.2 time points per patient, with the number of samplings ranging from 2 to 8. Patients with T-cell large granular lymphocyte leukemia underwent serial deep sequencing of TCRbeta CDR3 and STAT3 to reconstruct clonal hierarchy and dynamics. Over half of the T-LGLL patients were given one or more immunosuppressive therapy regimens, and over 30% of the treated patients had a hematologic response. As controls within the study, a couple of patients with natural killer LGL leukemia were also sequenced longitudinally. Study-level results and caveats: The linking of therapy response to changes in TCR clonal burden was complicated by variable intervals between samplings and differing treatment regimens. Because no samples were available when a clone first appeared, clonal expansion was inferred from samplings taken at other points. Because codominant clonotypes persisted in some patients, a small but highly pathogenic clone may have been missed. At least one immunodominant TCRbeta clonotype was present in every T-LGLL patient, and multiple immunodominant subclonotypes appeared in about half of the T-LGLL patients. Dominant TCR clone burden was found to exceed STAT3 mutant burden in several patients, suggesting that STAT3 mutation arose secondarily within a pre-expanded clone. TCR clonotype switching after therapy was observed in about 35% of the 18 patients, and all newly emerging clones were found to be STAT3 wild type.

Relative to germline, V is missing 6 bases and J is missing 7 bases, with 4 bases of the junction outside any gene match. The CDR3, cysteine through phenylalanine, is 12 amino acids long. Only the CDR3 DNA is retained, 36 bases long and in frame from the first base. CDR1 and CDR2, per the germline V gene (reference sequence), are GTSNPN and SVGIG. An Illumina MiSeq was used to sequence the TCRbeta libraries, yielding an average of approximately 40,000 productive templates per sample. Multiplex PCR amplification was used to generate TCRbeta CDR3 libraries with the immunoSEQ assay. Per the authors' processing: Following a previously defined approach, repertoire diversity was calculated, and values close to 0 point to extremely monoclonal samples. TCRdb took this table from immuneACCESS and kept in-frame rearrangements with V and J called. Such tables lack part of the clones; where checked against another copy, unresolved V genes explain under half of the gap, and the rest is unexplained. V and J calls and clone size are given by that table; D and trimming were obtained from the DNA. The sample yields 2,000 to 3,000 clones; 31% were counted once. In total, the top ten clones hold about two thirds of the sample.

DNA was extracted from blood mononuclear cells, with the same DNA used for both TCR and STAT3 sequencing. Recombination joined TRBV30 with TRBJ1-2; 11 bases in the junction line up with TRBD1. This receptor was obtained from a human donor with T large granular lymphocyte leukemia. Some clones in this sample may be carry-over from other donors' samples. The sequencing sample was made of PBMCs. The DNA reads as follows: TGTGCCTGCGGACAGGGGGCAGGTGGCTACACCTTC. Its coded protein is CACGQGAGGYTF.